These 32 T cell receptor beta chains came from one sample sequenced in a study of cytomegalovirus exposure and HLA in healthy donors (dated by TCRdb to the late 2010s). Library prep was done by the immunoSEQ multiplex PCR assay. For the multiplex PCR, a mixture combining 60 forward primers for TCR Vbeta segments and 13 reverse primers for TCR Jbeta segments was used. TCRdb holds this immuneACCESS table with in-frame rearrangements only. Some clones are missing; in checked studies, unresolved V genes explain under half, and the rest has no known cause. The sample table shows about 110,000 clones, and around 70% are seen once. The top ten clonotypes cover 4% to 5% of the sample. Specimen: PBMCs. These receptors came from a middle-aged woman in good health and CMV-seronegative.

The table lists this clone with a few counts. This chain uses TRBV7-2 with TRBJ1-1; D uncertain. The CDR3 has 13 amino acids. In germline, CDR1 is SGHTA, CDR2 FQGNSA. V was trimmed by 3 bases and J by 8 bases, leaving 13 bases between them. The CDR3 DNA reads TGTGCCAGCAGCTTCTACGGACGGGGAGAAGCTTTCTTT. Encoded protein: CASSFYGRGEAFF.

This chain links TRBV4-2 with TRBJ2-3; D perhaps matches TRBD2 (6 bases). V was clipped by 0 bases and J by 10 bases, with 23 bases between them. The germline V gene encodes CDR1 LGHNA and CDR2 YNFKEQ. CDR3 length equals 17 residues. The CDR3 nucleotides are TGTGCCAGCAGCCAAGACTGGGGGGAGGCCCTTTTGGAGGCGCAGTATTTT. This codes for CASSQDWGEALLEAQYF.

Comment on this clone: A read error may produce the germline difference seen at one junction end. The V gene is TRBV18, the J gene TRBJ2-5, with unresolved D. Germline V gene data show CDR1 as KGHSH and CDR2 as LQKENI. The CDR3 is 15 amino acids. This CDR3 is CASSPTTVVQEAQYF. In DNA form, the CDR3 reads TGTGCCAGCTCACCAACGACGGTTGTTCAAGAGGCCCAGTACTTC.

The V and J genes are TRBV6-1 and TRBJ1-5, with 7 nucleotides matching TRBD1. J lost 1 base, V lost 3 bases, and 6 bases had no gene match. CDR1 is MNHNS and CDR2 is SASEGT in the germline V gene. This CDR3 spans 16 amino acids. The CDR3 spells CASSETGPGSNQPQHF. In DNA, the CDR3 is TGTGCCAGCAGTGAGACAGGGCCGGGGAGCAATCAGCCCCAGCATTTT.

The chain couples TRBV4-3 to TRBJ1-3; 8 bases map to TRBD1. CDR1 and CDR2 (germline): LGHNA, YSLEER. CDR3 size: 16 residues. Trimming at V came to 3 bases and at J to 1 base, leaving 5 bases not matched to a gene. This chain's CDR3 is CASSQSWTGSGNTIYF. The CDR3 nucleotides are TGCGCCAGCAGCCAGTCATGGACAGGGTCTGGAAACACCATATATTTT.

The chain combines TRBV7-2 with TRBJ1-5, with TRBD1 matching over 9 bases. CDR1 is SGHTA and CDR2 is FQGNSA in the germline V gene. V was clipped by 3 bases and J by 4 bases; unmatched bases: 7. This CDR3 comprises 16 residues. DNA of the CDR3: TGTGCCAGCAGCTTGGGGACAGGGAATGGAAATCAGCCCCAGCATTTT. This codes for CASSLGTGNGNQPQHF.

This clone was counted once. The gene calls are TRBV4-1 and TRBJ2-5; the match to TRBD2 covers 9 bases. Germline CDR1 and CDR2: MGHRA and YSYEKL. The CDR3 has 15 residues. V was clipped by 1 base and J by 5 bases; unmatched bases: 5. CDR3 DNA: TGCGCCAGCAGCCAAGGCGGGAGGGCCGGTGAGACCCAGTACTTC. Protein: CASSQGGRAGETQYF.

The rearrangement uses TRBV6-1 and TRBJ1-5, with 7 bases that match TRBD1. Germline V lookup: CDR1 MNHNS, CDR2 SASEGT. The V and J ends lost 3 bases and 4 bases, in that order; junction bases with no gene match: 15. This CDR3 spans 18 amino acids. This CDR3 is CASSDPIQTGTGNQPQHF. The CDR3 nucleotides are TGTGCCAGCAGTGACCCGATACAGACAGGGACGGGGAATCAGCCCCAGCATTTT.

This clone was seen a handful of times. The chain joins TRBV5-4 to TRBJ2-3, with 12 bases matching TRBD2. The CDR3 runs to 16 residues. Trimming at V came to 0 bases and at J to 7 bases, leaving 6 bases not matched to a gene. The germline V gene encodes CDR1 SGHNT and CDR2 YYREEE (reference sequence). Here the CDR3 DNA reads TGTGCCAGCAGCTTGGCTAGCGGGAGGGCCTGGAATACGCAGTATTTT. Amino acid sequence: CASSLASGRAWNTQYF. Using reference TRBV5-4 and TRBJ2-3 for the parts outside the CDR3, the full variable domain is ETGVTQSPTHLIKTRGQQVTLRCSSQSGHNTVSWYQQALGQGPQFIFQYYREEENGRGNFPPRFSGLQFPNYSSELNVNALELDDSALYLCASSLASGRAWNTQYFGPGTRLTVL.

This chain links TRBV19 with TRBJ1-5; the D gene is possibly TRBD1 (6 bases). Trimming took off 6 bases at V and 2 bases at J, with 17 bases between the two ends. There are 16 residues in the CDR3. Germline CDR1 reads LNHDA; CDR2 reads SQIVND (reference sequence). CDR3 sequence reads: CASSQARGLGNQPQHF. The CDR3 nucleotides read TGTGCCAGTAGCCAAGCCAGGGGCCTTGGCAATCAGCCCCAGCATTTT.

This clone was seen a single time. This rearrangement joins TRBV5-4 to TRBJ2-3, with D maybe TRBD1 (6 bases). The CDR3 has 13 residues. Trimming shortened V by 4 bases and J by 5 bases, and 11 bases separated the two germline ends. Germline assignment: CDR1 SGHNT and CDR2 YYREEE (reference sequence). For the CDR3, the DNA is TGTGCCAGCAGCCCGACAGGCAGAGATACGCAGTATTTT. Amino acids: CASSPTGRDTQYF.

Written as DNA, the CDR3 is TGTGCCAGCAGCCAAACCACAAGCGGCTCAGCTTTCTTT. This gives the protein CASSQTTSGSAFF. The gene calls are TRBV14 and TRBJ1-1; D gene ambiguous. Germline-derived CDR1 and CDR2 are SGHDN and FVKESK. The V gene lost 2 bases and the J gene lost 10 bases, with 14 bases spanning the gap. The CDR3 has 13 amino acids.

In its sample, this clone was seen a few times. V and J are TRBV5-5 and TRBJ1-5, with D possibly being TRBD1 (6 bases). CDR1 SGHKS and CDR2 YYEKEE come from the germline V gene (reference sequence). CDR3 length equals 13 residues. Trimming took 2 bases from V and 5 from J, leaving 8 bases between them. CDR3 in DNA: TGTGCCAGCAGCTTACAGGGAGATCAGCCCCAGCATTTT. It translates to CASSLQGDQPQHF. Drawing the rest from reference TRBV5-5 and TRBJ1-5, the complete variable domain is DAGVTQSPTHLIKTRGQQVTLRCSPISGHKSVSWYQQVLGQGPQFIFQYYEKEERGRGNFPDRFSARQFPNYSSELNVNALLLGDSALYLCASSLQGDQPQHFGDGTRLSIL.

The chain is built from TRBV6-6 and TRBJ1-2, with D possibly being TRBD1 (6 bases). The CDR3 is 14 amino acids. Trimming took 2 bases from V and 2 from J, leaving 9 bases between them. Germline CDR1 is MNHNY and CDR2 is SVGAGI (reference sequence). CDR3 DNA: TGTGCCAGCAGTTACGAGGGACAAAACTATGGCTACACCTTC. This translates into CASSYEGQNYGYTF.

This clone was counted only a few times. V is TRBV27 and J is TRBJ2-2; 9 bases match TRBD1. From germline, CDR1 is MNHEY and CDR2 SMNVEV (reference sequence). V lost 5 bases and J lost 5; bases outside the gene matches: 6. The CDR3 loop spans 15 amino acids. CDR3 in amino acids: CASSLGQGWTGELFF. As DNA, the CDR3 is TGTGCCAGCAGTCTGGGACAGGGATGGACCGGGGAGCTGTTTTTT.

This chain joins TRBV25-1 and TRBJ1-2; D remains ambiguous. The germline V gene encodes CDR1 MGHDK and CDR2 SYGVNS. V dropped 5 bases and J dropped 2 bases, with 9 bases sitting between them. This CDR3 has 13 residues. Here the CDR3 DNA reads TGTGCCAGCAGTCCACGCGTCAACTATGGCTACACCTTC. Residues: CASSPRVNYGYTF.

This rearrangement joins TRBV19 to TRBJ2-3, with 10 bases aligning to TRBD1. This CDR3 comprises 16 residues. CDR1 and CDR2 (germline): LNHDA, SQIVND (reference sequence). The junction had 6 bases not matched to a gene; V was cut back by 4 bases and J by 2 bases. Written as DNA, the CDR3 is TGTGCCAGTAGTACGGGACAGGGGTCCTTCACAGATACGCAGTATTTT. Its protein is CASSTGQGSFTDTQYF.

The chain carries TRBV7-3 and TRBJ1-2, with 7 bases identical to TRBD1. V was clipped by 5 bases and J by 2 bases; unmatched bases: 8. The CDR3 extends over 15 amino acids. Germline V gene lookup returns CDR1 SGHTA and CDR2 FQGTGA. CDR3 sequence: CASSPTGEKNYGYTF. CDR3 bases: TGTGCCAGCAGCCCTACAGGGGAAAAAAACTATGGCTACACCTTC.

This clone was found a few times. The chain combines TRBV5-4 with TRBJ1-2; 7 nucleotides line up with TRBD1. The CDR3 runs 19 residues. Trimming took 5 bases from V and 2 from J; bases not matched to a gene: 21. In germline, CDR1 is SGHNT, CDR2 YYREEE (reference sequence). The CDR3 spells CASSIGYKGAQFVNYGYTF. In nucleotides, the CDR3 is TGTGCCAGCAGTATCGGTTATAAGGGGGCGCAGTTCGTGAACTATGGCTACACCTTC.

The rearrangement uses TRBV9 and TRBJ2-1; TRBD2 matches at 12 bases. The CDR3 has 17 residues. In germline, CDR1 is SGDLS, CDR2 YYNGEE. Unmatched junction bases numbered 8, after V lost 0 bases and J lost 7 bases. CDR3 region: CASSVVTSGSLRNEQFF. The CDR3 coding sequence is TGTGCCAGCAGCGTAGTGACTAGCGGGAGCCTAAGAAATGAGCAGTTCTTC.

The chain carries TRBV7-9 and TRBJ1-3; TRBD1 matches at 7 bases. Unmatched junction bases numbered 7, after V lost 4 bases and J lost 4 bases. The CDR3 loop spans 15 amino acids. CDR1 is SEHNR and CDR2 is FQNEAQ in the germline V gene (reference sequence). The CDR3 DNA reads TGTGCCAGCAGCTCAGGAGGGACAGACGGAAACACCATATATTTT. It encodes CASSSGGTDGNTIYF. Variable domain in full (rest from reference TRBV7-9 and TRBJ1-3): DTGVSQNPRHKITKRGQNVTFRCDPISEHNRLYWYRQTLGQGPEFLTYFQNEAQLEKSRLLSDRFSAERPKGSFSTLEIQRTEQGDSAMYLCASSSGGTDGNTIYFGEGSWLTVV.

This rearrangement joins TRBV7-9 to TRBJ1-4; D may be TRBD1 (6 bases). Germline V lookup: CDR1 SEHNR, CDR2 FQNEAQ (reference sequence). The V end was cut by 3 bases, the J end by 2 bases, with 13 bases between. The CDR3 is made up of 16 amino acids. The CDR3 protein is CASSFLGGPTNEKLFF. Here the CDR3 DNA reads TGTGCCAGCAGCTTCCTCGGGGGGCCCACTAATGAAAAACTGTTTTTT. The whole variable domain, remainder taken from reference TRBV7-9 and TRBJ1-4, is DTGVSQNPRHKITKRGQNVTFRCDPISEHNRLYWYRQTLGQGPEFLTYFQNEAQLEKSRLLSDRFSAERPKGSFSTLEIQRTEQGDSAMYLCASSFLGGPTNEKLFFGSGTQLSVL.

The CDR3 sequence is CASSTATGINTEAFF. The CDR3 DNA sequence: TGTGCCAGCAGCACGGCGACAGGAATAAACACTGAAGCTTTCTTT. The rearrangement joins TRBV7-8 to TRBJ1-1, with TRBD1 as a possible D gene (6 bases). The CDR3 totals 15 residues. The germline V and J ends were trimmed by 5 bases and 2 bases, with 15 bases remaining between them. Germline V gene lookup returns CDR1 SGHVS and CDR2 FQNEAQ.

In this sample, this clone turned up a few times. V is TRBV4-2 and J is TRBJ2-1; TRBD2 is a possible D gene (5 bases). From germline, CDR1 is LGHNA and CDR2 YNFKEQ. CDR3 length: 16 amino acids. V lost 1 base to trimming and J lost 0 bases, with 10 bases between them. CDR3 nucleotides: TGTGCCAGCAGCCAAGCCGAGCGGAGCTCCTACAATGAGCAGTTCTTC. This sequence encodes CASSQAERSSYNEQFF.

The V and J genes are TRBV4-1 and TRBJ2-7; 11 nucleotides match TRBD2. CDR1 and CDR2 (germline): MGHRA, YSYEKL. Trimming removed 6 bases from V and 3 bases from J; junction bases left unmatched: 7. The CDR3 contains 15 residues. CDR3 protein: CASSPTSGGYYEQYF. As DNA, the CDR3 is TGCGCCAGCAGTCCAACTAGCGGGGGATACTACGAGCAGTACTTC.

This clone is a singleton in its sample. The chain links TRBV7-3 to TRBJ2-7; D perhaps matches TRBD2 (5 bases). With 4 bases removed from V and 5 bases from J, the gap between germline ends came to 15 bases. Per the germline V gene, CDR1 is SGHTA and CDR2 is FQGTGA. CDR3 length: 14 amino acids. CDR3 loop: CASSSGVLGDEQYF. CDR3 DNA: TGTGCCAGCAGCTCCGGCGTTCTCGGGGACGAGCAGTACTTC.

The chain uses TRBV2 and TRBJ2-2; 11 bases are a match to TRBD1. J was trimmed by 6 bases and V by 6 bases; bases with no gene match: 3. Germline V gives CDR1 SNHLY, CDR2 FYNNEI. The CDR3 has 14 amino acids. CDR3 sequence (DNA): TGTGCCAGCAGGGAGGGACAGGGGGCCGGGGAGCTGTTTTTT. Translation: CASREGQGAGELFF. The full variable domain, its missing parts supplied by reference TRBV2 and TRBJ2-2, is EPEVTQTPSHQVTQMGQEVILRCVPISNHLYFYWYRQILGQKVEFLVSFYNNEISEKSEIFDDQFSVERPDGSNFTLKIRSTKLEDSAMYFCASREGQGAGELFFGEGSRLTVL.

The chain is built from TRBV18 and TRBJ2-3, with D possibly matching TRBD2 (6 bases). Germline lookup yields CDR1 KGHSH and CDR2 LQKENI. V was clipped by 2 bases and J by 2 bases, with 8 bases between them. There are 14 residues in the CDR3. The CDR3 DNA is TGTGCCAGCTCACCATTAGCGGCCACAGATACGCAGTATTTT. This encodes CASSPLAATDTQYF. The full variable domain, completed using reference TRBV18 and TRBJ2-3, is NAGVMQNPRHLVRRRGQEARLRCSPMKGHSHVYWYRQLPEEGLKFMVYLQKENIIDESGMPKERFSAEFPKEGPSILRIQQVVRGDSAAYFCASSPLAATDTQYFGPGTRLTVL.

This clone appeared a few times. A read error may produce the germline difference seen at one junction end. This chain connects TRBV5-4 to TRBJ1-1; D may be TRBD1 (5 bases). This CDR3 comprises 14 residues. Germline V gives CDR1 SGHNT, CDR2 YYREEE (reference sequence). For the CDR3, the DNA is TGTGCCAGCAGATTGGACATACTGAACACTGAAGCTTTCTTT. Protein sequence: CASRLDILNTEAFF.

The J gene is TRBJ2-3, the V gene TRBV16, with D perhaps TRBD2 (6 bases). The CDR3 covers 17 residues. CDR1 is KGHSY and CDR2 is FQNENV in the germline V gene. V gave up 2 bases and J gave up 2 bases, with 17 bases separating them. The CDR3 region has the DNA TGTGCCAGCAGCCAAGGAAAGGGGAGGAGGGCCACAGATACGCAGTATTTT. This encodes CASSQGKGRRATDTQYF.

The J gene is TRBJ2-5, the V gene TRBV27, with 11 bases lining up with TRBD1. The DNA end lines up better with TRBJ2-7; the J call may be wrong. This CDR3 is built from 15 residues. Germline-derived CDR1 and CDR2 are MNHEY and SMNVEV (reference sequence). The CDR3 loop is CASSLLGTGGYEQYF. In nucleotides, the CDR3 is TGTGCCAGCAGTTTGCTCGGGACAGGGGGGTACGAGCAGTACTTC.

This clone was observed a few times. The chain couples TRBV19 to TRBJ2-7, with 7 bases lining up with TRBD2. The V gene end was trimmed by 5 bases and the J gene end by 3 bases; junction bases not matched to a gene: 4. The CDR3 is 13 residues long. Germline CDR1 reads LNHDA; CDR2 reads SQIVND (reference sequence). The DNA for the CDR3 is TGTGCCAGTAGTTCGAGCGGGATCTACGAGCAGTACTTC. Encoded protein: CASSSSGIYEQYF.